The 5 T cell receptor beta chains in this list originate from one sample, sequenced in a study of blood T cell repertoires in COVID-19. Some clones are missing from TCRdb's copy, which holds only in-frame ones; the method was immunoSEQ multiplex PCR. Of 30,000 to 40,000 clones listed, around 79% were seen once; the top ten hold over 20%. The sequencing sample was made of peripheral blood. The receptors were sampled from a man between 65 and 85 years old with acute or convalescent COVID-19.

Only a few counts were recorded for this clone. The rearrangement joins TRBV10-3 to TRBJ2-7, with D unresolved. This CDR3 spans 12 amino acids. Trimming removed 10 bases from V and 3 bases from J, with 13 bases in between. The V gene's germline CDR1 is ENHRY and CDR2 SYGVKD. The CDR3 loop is CATSETNYEQYF. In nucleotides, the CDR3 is TGTGCCACCAGCGAAACAAACTACGAGCAGTACTTC.

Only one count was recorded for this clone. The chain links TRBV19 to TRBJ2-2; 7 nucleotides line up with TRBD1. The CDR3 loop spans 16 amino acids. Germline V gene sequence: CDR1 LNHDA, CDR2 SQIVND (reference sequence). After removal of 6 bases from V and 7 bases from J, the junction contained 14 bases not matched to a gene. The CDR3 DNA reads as TGTGCCAGTAGACCTGGGACAGCCACGTTAGGCGGGGAGCTGTTTTTT. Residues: CASRPGTATLGGELFF.

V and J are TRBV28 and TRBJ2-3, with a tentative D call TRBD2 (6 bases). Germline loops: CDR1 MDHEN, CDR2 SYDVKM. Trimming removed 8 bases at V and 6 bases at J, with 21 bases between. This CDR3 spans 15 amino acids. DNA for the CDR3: TGTGCCAGCCCGGGCCCCGGGAGCCTAGGGGATACGCAGTATTTT. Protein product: CASPGPGSLGDTQYF.

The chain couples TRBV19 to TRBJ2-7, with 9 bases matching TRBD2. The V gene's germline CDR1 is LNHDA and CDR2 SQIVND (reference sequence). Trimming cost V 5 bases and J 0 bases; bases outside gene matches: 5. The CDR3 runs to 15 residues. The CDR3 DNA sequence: TGTGCCAGTAGTTTCCGGACTAGCGACTCCTACGAGCAGTACTTC. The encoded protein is CASSFRTSDSYEQYF.

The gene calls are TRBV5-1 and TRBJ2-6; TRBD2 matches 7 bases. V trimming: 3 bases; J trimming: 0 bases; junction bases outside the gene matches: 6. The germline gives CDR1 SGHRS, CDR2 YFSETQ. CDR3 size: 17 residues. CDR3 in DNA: TGCGCCAGCAGCTCGGGACTACCCCTCTCTGGGGCCAACGTCCTGACTTTC. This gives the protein CASSSGLPLSGANVLTF.